This T cell receptor (beta chain) stems from a study of identical twins. Only a few counts were recorded for this clonotype. The target antigen is unknown. Carrying unique molecular identifiers, the cDNA also gained a universal primer site through template switching. TCRdb passed the 5' RACE reads through MiXCR, listing each CDR3 protein once. The table has approximately 550,000 distinct CDR3 sequences, about 22% seen once. Study-wide results and limits: Compared with unrelated sharing, twin-shared out-of-frame alpha sequences had more low-probability sequences. Carriage of fewer insertions was seen in abundant cord blood beta clonotypes, whereas memory repertoires showed none.

These data also formed part of another study, on yellow fever vaccine responses in identical twins. That work adds: It has been reported that, in twins, the vaccine T cell response seemed partly convergent and partly personalized.

This clonotype was sampled from a woman aged 18-29 years in good health. Sequenced sample: CD4+ T cells sorted from blood.

In DNA form, the CDR3 reads TGTGCCATAGTCGGGACAGGGAAGAACACCGGGGAGCTGTTTTTT. Protein product: CAIVGTGKNTGELFF. The chain has TRBV11-2 and TRBJ2-2, with 9 bases lining up with TRBD1. With 10 bases clipped from V and 1 base from J, the junction kept 7 bases outside the gene matches. Germline values: CDR1 SGHAT, CDR2 FQNNGV. The CDR3 loop spans 15 amino acids.